The sequence of this T cell receptor (beta chain) was determined in a study of cytomegalovirus exposure and HLA in healthy donors. The PCR had 60 Vbeta and 13 Jbeta primers. Clones were read by immunoSEQ multiplex PCR, and TCRdb kept only the in-frame ones, dropping some. This sample has 150,000 to 200,000 clones; 78% occur once, and the top ten carry 4.5% to 7.5%. The CDR3 is 16 residues long. The V and J ends lost 2 bases and 5 bases, in that order; junction bases with no gene match: 11. Per germline, CDR1 MNHEY and CDR2 SVGAGI. Study-wide findings and caveats: Sequencing artifact likely explains a cluster of highly shared sequence variants. Presence/absence analyses rested on an assumption that sequencing depth was roughly uniform across donors. As was reported, the classifier diagnosed cytomegalovirus status with high specificity and sensitivity. A later analysis showed that HLA-associated TCR beta chains had undergone more clonal expansion than equally common others.

Remarks on this clone: Its cognate antigen is unknown.

V usage is TRBV6-5 and J usage is TRBJ2-5; 7 bases are shared with TRBD2. This TCR derives from a woman aged 30 to 39 in good health and CMV-seropositive. Sequenced input: PBMCs. The CDR3 bases are TGTGCCAGCAGTTACAGCGGGATTGAGGGTGGCGAGACCCAGTACTTC. Protein product: CASSYSGIEGGETQYF.